Described below is a single T cell receptor (beta chain) sequence and its context. Assay: immunoSEQ multiplex PCR; the TCRdb copy retains only in-frame clones and omits some. The sample holds 100,000 to 110,000 clones, around 92% seen once. These data belong to a study of T cell changes during pregnancy in multiple sclerosis. Trimming cost V 2 bases and J 3 bases, with 10 bases left between them. This CDR3 is built from 14 residues. Germline V gene lookup returns CDR1 KGHSH and CDR2 LQKENI. The TCR was taken from a female donor with multiple sclerosis, enrolled in a pregnancy study. The input for sequencing was peripheral blood, taken after pregnancy. The genes are TRBV18 and TRBJ1-1; D call uncertain. Here the CDR3 reads CASSPKPGYTEAFF. CDR3 DNA sequence: TGTGCCAGCTCACCAAAGCCGGGGTACACTGAAGCTTTCTTT.